The present entry profiles one T cell receptor beta chain with its context. This specimen belongs to a study of blood T cell repertoires in COVID-19. Method: immunoSEQ multiplex PCR; TCRdb's copy keeps in-frame clones and lacks some. The table shows 400,000 or so clones, with over 75% occurring only once. V shed 4 bases and J 2 bases; nucleotides not matched to a gene: 7. The germline V gene encodes CDR1 SGHRS and CDR2 YFSETQ. This CDR3 is built from 16 residues. This sequence joins TRBV5-1 and TRBJ2-5; TRBD2 matches 11 bases. The clonotype originates from a man aged 30 to 45 who had recovered from COVID-19. Sequences were obtained from PBMCs or T cells enriched from blood (not recorded which). CDR3 in amino acids: CASSPGLAARQETQYF. The CDR3 DNA sequence: TGCGCCAGCAGCCCGGGACTAGCGGCTAGACAAGAGACCCAGTACTTC.